The 25 T cell receptor beta chains listed next were all sequenced from one sample in a study of OX40 agonist ivuxolimab in advanced cancers. Profiling relied on immunoSEQ multiplex PCR, and the TCRdb table lists in-frame clones only, not all of them. The sample holds 31,000 or so clones, more than 75% seen once. The sample was CD4+ or CD8+ T cells sorted from blood, taken in a trial of the OX40 agonist ivuxolimab. The receptor source for this set is an adult with an advanced solid tumor such as melanoma, head and neck, liver or kidney cancer.

Turning to this clone: Mismatch with germline at one junction end may stem from a read error. The chain couples TRBV6-5 to TRBJ1-2; TRBD1 might be the D (6 bases). Germline assignment: CDR1 MNHEY and CDR2 SVGAGI. The CDR3 sequence is 16 residues long. The CDR3 coding sequence is TGTGCCAGCAGTTACTCCCGGGACATTATTAACTATGACTACACCTTC. This gives the protein CASSYSRDIINYDYTF.

This sequence joins TRBV15 and TRBJ2-5; 9 bases fit TRBD2. V gave up 6 bases and J gave up 3 bases; unmatched junction bases: 8. This CDR3 is built from 15 residues. Germline V lookup: CDR1 LNHNV, CDR2 YYDKDF (reference sequence). In nucleotides, the CDR3 is TGTGCCACCAGGGACCAGCGGGGGGTAGAAGAGACCCAGTACTTC. Translating it yields CATRDQRGVEETQYF.

This clone appeared a single time. The rearrangement joins TRBV16 to TRBJ1-6; D remains ambiguous. Trimming took 1 base from V and 2 from J, leaving 15 bases between them. The CDR3 runs to 18 residues. Germline assignment: CDR1 KGHSY and CDR2 FQNENV. The CDR3 nucleotides read TGTGCCAGCAGCCAATATTCACACCCGAACGCCTATAATTCACCCCTCCACTTT. It is translated as CASSQYSHPNAYNSPLHF.

In this sample, this clone turned up a few times. The chain recombines TRBV6-5 with TRBJ1-6, with unresolved D. CDR1 is MNHEY, CDR2 SVGAGI, per germline. Trimming removed 8 bases at V and 0 bases at J, with 11 bases between. The CDR3 covers 15 residues. As DNA, the CDR3 is TGTGCCAGCTCCGACATCGGCTCCTATAATTCACCCCTCCACTTT. As protein: CASSDIGSYNSPLHF.

This clone is a singleton in its sample. This chain joins TRBV5-3 and TRBJ2-7, with D possibly being TRBD1 or TRBD2 (5 bases each). TRBV5-3 is placed among ORFs of uncertain function. Trimming cost V 8 bases and J 5 bases, with 23 bases left between them. The CDR3 runs to 15 residues. CDR3 loop: CASSPAGGLSDEQYF. CDR3 DNA sequence: TGTGCCAGCAGCCCGGCTGGGGGATTGTCTGACGAGCAGTACTTC.

This clone was observed a few times. The chain uses TRBV6-1 and TRBJ2-3; tentatively, D is TRBD2 (6 bases). The germline gives CDR1 MNHNS, CDR2 SASEGT. Trimming pared 6 bases from V and 0 bases from J, leaving 13 bases between. The CDR3 spans 15 residues. DNA of the CDR3: TGTGCCAGCAGGTTAGCGGATTCTAGCACAGATACGCAGTATTTT. Its protein product is CASRLADSSTDTQYF.

This clone occurred once. CDR3 sequence reads: CASSLARTVYGYTF. As DNA, the CDR3 is TGTGCCAGCAGCTTAGCCCGGACGGTGTATGGCTACACCTTC. The chain employs TRBV7-8 and TRBJ1-2; D is ambiguous. The CDR3 consists of 14 residues. Looked up from germline, CDR1 is SGHVS and CDR2 is FQNEAQ. The V end lost 0 bases, the J end lost 5 bases, and 10 bases lay between the germline ends.

The V call is TRBV2, the J call TRBJ2-3, with 7 bases that match TRBD2. The trim removed 11 bases at V and 4 bases at J, leaving 6 bases unmatched. The germline V gene encodes CDR1 SNHLY and CDR2 FYNNEI. The CDR3 is 12 residues long. The CDR3 region has the DNA TGTGCCGGACTAGGAGGCCCAGATACGCAGTATTTT. Translated, it gives CAGLGGPDTQYF.

The V and J genes are TRBV7-2 and TRBJ1-1, with D possibly TRBD1 on 5 matching bases. The V end was cut by 4 bases, the J end by 3 bases, with 9 bases between. Looked up from germline, CDR1 is SGHTA and CDR2 is FQGNSA. This CDR3 contains 13 residues. For the CDR3, the DNA is TGTGCCAGCAGCTACTTCAGGGACACTGAAGCTTTCTTT. Its translation is CASSYFRDTEAFF. The full variable domain, rest sourced from reference TRBV7-2 and TRBJ1-1, is GAGVSQSPSNKVTEKGKDVELRCDPISGHTALYWYRQSLGQGLEFLIYFQGNSAPDKSGLPSDRFSAERTGGSVSTLTIQRTQQEDSAVYLCASSYFRDTEAFFGQGTRLTVV.

The chain combines TRBV27 with TRBJ1-4; TRBD1 matches 7 bases. The germline V gene has CDR1 MNHEY and CDR2 SMNVEV (reference sequence). The CDR3 has 15 residues. After removal of 4 bases from V and 3 bases from J, the junction contained 5 bases not matched to a gene. The chain's CDR3 is CASSSGQDPNEKLFF. CDR3 DNA sequence: TGTGCCAGCAGTTCCGGACAGGATCCTAATGAAAAACTGTTTTTT.

The V gene is TRBV7-3, the J gene TRBJ1-1, with D possibly matching TRBD1 (6 bases). Per the germline V gene, CDR1 is SGHTA and CDR2 is FQGTGA. The V gene lost 3 bases and the J gene lost 4 bases, with 12 bases spanning the gap. This CDR3 comprises 14 residues. CDR3 coding DNA: TGTGCCAGCAGCTTGGTACAGGGAACCACTGAAGCTTTCTTT. Translating gives CASSLVQGTTEAFF. The variable domain in full, with the rest retrieved from reference TRBV7-3 and TRBJ1-1, is GAGVSQTPSNKVTEKGKYVELRCDPISGHTALYWYRQSLGQGPEFLIYFQGTGAADDSGLPNDRFFAVRPEGSVSTLKIQRTERGDSAVYLCASSLVQGTTEAFFGQGTRLTVV.

The CDR3 sequence: CASSPLDSSNQPQHF. Written as DNA, the CDR3 is TGTGCCAGCAGTCCCCTTGACAGCAGCAATCAGCCCCAGCATTTT. The chain has TRBV27 and TRBJ1-5; perhaps TRBD1 as D (5 bases). CDR1 and CDR2 (germline): MNHEY, SMNVEV (reference sequence). V was pared by 5 bases and J by 1 base, with 12 bases between. This CDR3 comprises 15 residues.

The chain uses TRBV18 and TRBJ2-1; the match to TRBD2 covers 13 bases. V was clipped by 6 bases and J by 7 bases; unmatched bases: 15. Germline assignment: CDR1 KGHSH and CDR2 LQKENI. The CDR3 spans 18 residues. CDR3 loop: CASSSGTGTSGVKNEQFF. For the CDR3, the DNA is TGTGCCAGCTCCTCCGGGACGGGGACTAGCGGGGTAAAGAATGAGCAGTTCTTC.

By share, this clone counts as medium-sized. The chain recombines TRBV10-2 with TRBJ2-1, with D possibly called TRBD1 or TRBD2 (5 bases each). CDR1 and CDR2 from the germline V gene are WSHSY and SAAADI. V was clipped by 3 bases and J by 7 bases, with 7 bases between them. The CDR3 covers 12 residues. The CDR3 sequence: CASSDWGNEQFF. The CDR3 nucleotides read TGCGCCAGCAGTGATTGGGGGAATGAGCAGTTCTTC.

The rearrangement joins TRBV7-9 to TRBJ2-7; TRBD2 might be the D (6 bases). The CDR3 totals 19 residues. Germline CDR1 SEHNR, CDR2 FQNEAQ (reference sequence). The V end lost 5 bases, the J end lost 2 bases, and 28 bases lay between the germline ends. The CDR3 coding sequence is TGTGCCAGCAGCCAATCCTCGTCCGAATGGGACTTCTTAACCTACGAGCAGTACTTC. This encodes CASSQSSSEWDFLTYEQYF.

This chain links TRBV7-3 with TRBJ2-7; no firm D call. Trimming left V 4 bases short and J 2 bases short, with 6 bases between. The CDR3 is made up of 12 amino acids. The germline V gene encodes CDR1 SGHTA and CDR2 FQGTGA. DNA of the CDR3: TGTGCCAGCAGCTCCAACCCCTACGAGCAGTACTTC. Its translation is CASSSNPYEQYF.

As for this clone: Compared with germline, one end of the junction differs, possibly owing to a read error. The chain carries TRBV4-1 and TRBJ2-3; 12 nucleotides align to TRBD2. The CDR3 spans 15 residues. From germline, CDR1 is MGHRA and CDR2 YSYEKL. CDR3: CASGHPSGGEDRQYF. The CDR3 nucleotides are TGCGCCAGCGGCCACCCTAGCGGGGGGGAAGATAGGCAGTATTTT.

The chain combines TRBV9 with TRBJ2-7, with 8 bases fitting TRBD1. From germline, CDR1 is SGDLS and CDR2 YYNGEE. The CDR3 extends over 14 amino acids. J lost 3 bases, V lost 0 bases, and 2 bases had no gene match. The CDR3 DNA follows: TGTGCCAGCAGCGTAGCTACAGGGGGCTACGAGCAGTACTTC. Protein product: CASSVATGGYEQYF.

J is TRBJ2-5 and V is TRBV15, with D maybe TRBD2 (5 bases). Trimming pared 4 bases from V and 5 bases from J, leaving 14 bases between. CDR3 size: 14 residues. The germline CDR1 and CDR2 sequences are LNHNV and YYDKDF (reference sequence). DNA for the CDR3: TGTGCCACCAGCATTGAACGGGAATGGGAGACCCAGTACTTC. Amino acids: CATSIEREWETQYF.

Here the CDR3 DNA reads TGTGCCAGCAGAAGACAGGGGGGCACTGAAGCTTTCTTT. This translates into CASRRQGGTEAFF. The genes are TRBV13 and TRBJ1-1, with 9 bases lining up with TRBD1. This CDR3 is built from 13 residues. CDR1 and CDR2 (germline): PRHDT, FYEKMQ (reference sequence). Trimming removed 6 bases from V and 4 bases from J; junction bases left unmatched: 3.

The chain uses TRBV6-5 and TRBJ1-1; no definite D call. V was cut by 4 bases and J by 1 base, with 13 bases left in between. CDR3 length: 15 residues. Per germline, CDR1 MNHEY and CDR2 SVGAGI. The CDR3 protein is CASSSPGGANTEAFF. The CDR3 nucleotides are TGTGCCAGCAGTTCCCCGGGAGGCGCGAACACTGAAGCTTTCTTT.

The V gene is TRBV5-6, the J gene TRBJ2-3; D ambiguous. Germline CDR1 and CDR2: SGHDT and YYEEEE. Trimming took off 5 bases at V and 2 bases at J, with 6 bases between the two ends. CDR3 length: 12 amino acids. CDR3 coding DNA: TGTGCCAGCAGTCATTACACAGATACGCAGTATTTT. Translation: CASSHYTDTQYF. Full variable domain (rest looked up from reference TRBV5-6 and TRBJ2-3): DAGVTQSPTHLIKTRGQQVTLRCSPKSGHDTVSWYQQALGQGPQFIFQYYEEEERQRGNFPDRFSGHQFPNYSSELNVNALLLGDSALYLCASSHYTDTQYFGPGTRLTVL.

The chain is built from TRBV28 and TRBJ1-6; 9 bases agree with TRBD1. CDR3 length: 14 amino acids. Trimming at V came to 5 bases and at J to 11 bases, leaving 7 bases not matched to a gene. The V gene's germline CDR1 is MDHEN and CDR2 SYDVKM. The CDR3 region is CASSHGQGRTPLHF. In nucleotides, the CDR3 is TGTGCCAGCAGTCATGGACAGGGGAGGACACCCCTCCACTTT.

The gene calls are TRBV28 and TRBJ2-5; 9 bases fit TRBD2. CDR3 length equals 14 residues. The V segment lost 6 bases and the J segment 4 bases; nucleotides outside the gene matches: 6. The V gene's germline CDR1 is MDHEN and CDR2 SYDVKM. CDR3 nucleotide sequence: TGTGCCAGCAGACTTAGCGGGAGCGTAGAGACCCAGTACTTC. It codes for CASRLSGSVETQYF.

This chain connects TRBV7-8 to TRBJ2-7, with D possibly TRBD1 on 5 matching bases. The CDR3 loop spans 14 amino acids. The V and J ends lost 5 bases and 3 bases respectively, with 14 bases between them. CDR1 and CDR2 from the germline V gene are SGHVS and FQNEAQ. The CDR3 region has the DNA TGTGCCAGCAGCCCGACAGCCCGAGGCTACGAGCAGTACTTC. Translating gives CASSPTARGYEQYF.